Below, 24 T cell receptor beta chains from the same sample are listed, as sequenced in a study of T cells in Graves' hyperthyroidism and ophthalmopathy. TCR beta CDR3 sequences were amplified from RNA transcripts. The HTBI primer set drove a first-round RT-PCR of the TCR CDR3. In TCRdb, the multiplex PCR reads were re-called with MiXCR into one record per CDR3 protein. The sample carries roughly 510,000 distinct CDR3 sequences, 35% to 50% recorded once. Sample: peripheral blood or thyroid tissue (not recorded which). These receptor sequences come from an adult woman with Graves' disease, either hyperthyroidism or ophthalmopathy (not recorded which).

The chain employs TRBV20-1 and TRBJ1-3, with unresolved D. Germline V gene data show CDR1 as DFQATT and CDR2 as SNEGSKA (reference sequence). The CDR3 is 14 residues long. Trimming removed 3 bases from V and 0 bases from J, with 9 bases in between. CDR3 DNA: TGCAGTGCTAGTGAACGGCGCTCTGGAAACACCATATATTTT. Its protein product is CSASERRSGNTIYF.

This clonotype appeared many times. As DNA, the CDR3 is TGTGCCAGCAGCTCCTCTCGACTGGTACAAGAGACCCAGTACTTC. It translates to CASSSSRLVQETQYF. This chain uses TRBV7-2 with TRBJ2-5; D unresolved. Germline CDR1 SGHTA, CDR2 FQGNSA. Trimming took off 4 bases at V and 2 bases at J, with 14 bases between the two ends. CDR3 length: 15 amino acids.

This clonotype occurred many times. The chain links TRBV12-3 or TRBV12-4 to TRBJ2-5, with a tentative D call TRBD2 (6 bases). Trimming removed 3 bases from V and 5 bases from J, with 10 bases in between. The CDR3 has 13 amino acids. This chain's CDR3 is CASSLRGAETQYF. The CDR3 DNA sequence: TGTGCCAGCAGTTTGCGGGGCGCGGAGACCCAGTACTTC.

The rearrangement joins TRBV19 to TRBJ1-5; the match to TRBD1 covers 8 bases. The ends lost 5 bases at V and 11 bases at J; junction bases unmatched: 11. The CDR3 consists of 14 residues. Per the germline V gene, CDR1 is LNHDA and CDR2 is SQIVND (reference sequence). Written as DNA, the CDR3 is TGTGCCAGTAGTGACAGGGGCCGAGGGGAGACCCAGCATTTT. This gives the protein CASSDRGRGETQHF. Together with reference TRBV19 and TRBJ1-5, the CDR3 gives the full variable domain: DGGITQSPKYLFRKEGQNVTLSCEQNLNHDAMYWYRQDPGQGLRLIYYSQIVNDFQKGDIAEGYSVSREKKESFPLTVTSAQKNPTAFYLCASSDRGRGETQHFGDGTRLSIL.

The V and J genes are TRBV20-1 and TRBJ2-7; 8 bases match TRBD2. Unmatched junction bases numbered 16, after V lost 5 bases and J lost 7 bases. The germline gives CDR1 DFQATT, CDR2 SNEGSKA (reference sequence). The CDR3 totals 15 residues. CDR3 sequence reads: CSASSGSPAGREQYF. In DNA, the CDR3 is TGCAGTGCTTCGAGCGGGAGCCCAGCGGGAAGGGAGCAGTACTTC.

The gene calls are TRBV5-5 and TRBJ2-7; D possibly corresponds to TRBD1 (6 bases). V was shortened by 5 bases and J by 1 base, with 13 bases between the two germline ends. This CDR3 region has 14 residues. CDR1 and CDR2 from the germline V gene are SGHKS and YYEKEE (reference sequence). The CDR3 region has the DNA TGTGCCAGCAGTACCCAGGACAGTTCCTACGAGCAGTACTTC. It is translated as CASSTQDSSYEQYF.

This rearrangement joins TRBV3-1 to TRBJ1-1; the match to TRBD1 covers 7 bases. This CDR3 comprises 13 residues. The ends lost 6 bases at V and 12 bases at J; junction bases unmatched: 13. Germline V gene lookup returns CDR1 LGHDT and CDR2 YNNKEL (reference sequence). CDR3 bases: TGTGCCAGCAGACACAGGGGAGCGCGAATGACTTTCTTT. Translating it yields CASRHRGARMTFF. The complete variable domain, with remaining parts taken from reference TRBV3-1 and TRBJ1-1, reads DTAVSQTPKYLVTQMGNDKSIKCEQNLGHDTMYWYKQDSKKFLKIMFSYNNKELIINETVPNRFSPKSPDKAHLNLHINSLELGDSAVYFCASRHRGARMTFFGQGTRLTVV.

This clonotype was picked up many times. The CDR3 bases are TGCGCCAGCAGCCCCGGGGAGAACACTGAAGCTTTCTTT. Its translation: CASSPGENTEAFF. The J gene is TRBJ1-1, the V gene TRBV5-1; D uncertain. Germline CDR1 and CDR2: SGHRS and YFSETQ. Trimming took off 4 bases at V and 1 base at J, with 8 bases between the two ends. CDR3 length: 13 amino acids.

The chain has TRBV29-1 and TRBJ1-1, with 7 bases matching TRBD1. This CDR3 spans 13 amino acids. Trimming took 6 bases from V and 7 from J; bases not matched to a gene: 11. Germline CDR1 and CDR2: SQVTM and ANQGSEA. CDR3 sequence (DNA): TGCAGCGTCGCCGGGACAGAAACTATTGAAGCTTTCTTT. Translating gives CSVAGTETIEAFF.

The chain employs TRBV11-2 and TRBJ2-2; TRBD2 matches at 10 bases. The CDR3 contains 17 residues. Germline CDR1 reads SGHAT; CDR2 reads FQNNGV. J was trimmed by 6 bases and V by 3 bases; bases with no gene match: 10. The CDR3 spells CASSFFPLAGGPGELFF. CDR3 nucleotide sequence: TGTGCCAGCAGCTTCTTTCCGTTAGCGGGAGGACCCGGGGAGCTGTTTTTT.

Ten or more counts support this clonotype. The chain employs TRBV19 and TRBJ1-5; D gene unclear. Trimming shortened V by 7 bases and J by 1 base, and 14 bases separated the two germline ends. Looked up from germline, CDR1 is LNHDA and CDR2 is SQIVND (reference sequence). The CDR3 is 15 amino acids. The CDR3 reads CASTYRGSSNQPQHF. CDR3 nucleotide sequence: TGTGCCAGTACATATCGGGGATCAAGCAATCAGCCCCAGCATTTT.

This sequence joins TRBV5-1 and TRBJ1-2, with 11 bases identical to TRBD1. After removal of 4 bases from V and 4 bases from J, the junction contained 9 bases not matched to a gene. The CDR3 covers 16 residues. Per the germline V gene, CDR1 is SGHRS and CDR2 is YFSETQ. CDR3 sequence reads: CASSPFADRGLYGYTF. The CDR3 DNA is TGCGCCAGCAGCCCCTTTGCGGACAGGGGGCTCTATGGCTACACCTTC.

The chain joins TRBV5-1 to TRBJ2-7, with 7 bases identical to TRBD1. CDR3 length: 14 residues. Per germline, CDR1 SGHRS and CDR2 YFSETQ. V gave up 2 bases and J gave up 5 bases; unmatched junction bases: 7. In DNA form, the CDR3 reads TGCGCCAGCAGCTTCGGACAGGTTGGCCACGAGCAGTACTTC. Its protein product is CASSFGQVGHEQYF. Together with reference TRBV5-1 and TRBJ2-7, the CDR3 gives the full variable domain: KAGVTQTPRYLIKTRGQQVTLSCSPISGHRSVSWYQQTPGQGLQFLFEYFSETQRNKGNFPGRFSGRQFSNSRSEMNVSTLELGDSALYLCASSFGQVGHEQYFGPGTRLTVT.

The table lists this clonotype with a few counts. CDR3 in amino acids: CASSRDRRGEAFF. CDR3 nucleotide sequence: TGTGCCAGCAGTCGTGACCGCAGGGGTGAAGCTTTCTTT. V and J are TRBV28 and TRBJ1-1; D is possibly TRBD1 (6 bases). V was trimmed by 5 bases and J by 7 bases, leaving 14 bases between them. This CDR3 has 13 residues. The germline V gene encodes CDR1 MDHEN and CDR2 SYDVKM.

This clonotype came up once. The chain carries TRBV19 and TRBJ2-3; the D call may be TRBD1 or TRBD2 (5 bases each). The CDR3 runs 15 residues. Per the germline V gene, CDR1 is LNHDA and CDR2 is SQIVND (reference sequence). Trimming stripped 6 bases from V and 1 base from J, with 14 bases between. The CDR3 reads CASSPSVGRTDTQYF. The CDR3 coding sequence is TGTGCCAGTAGCCCGAGCGTGGGACGCACAGATACGCAGTATTTT.

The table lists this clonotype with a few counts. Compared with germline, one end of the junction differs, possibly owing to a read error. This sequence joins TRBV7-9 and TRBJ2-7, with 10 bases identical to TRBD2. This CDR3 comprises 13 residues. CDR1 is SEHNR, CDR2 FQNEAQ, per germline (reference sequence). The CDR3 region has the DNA TGTGCCAGCAGCTCCCCCGGGGGGAGCGGGAGGGCCTTC. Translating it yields CASSSPGGSGRAF.

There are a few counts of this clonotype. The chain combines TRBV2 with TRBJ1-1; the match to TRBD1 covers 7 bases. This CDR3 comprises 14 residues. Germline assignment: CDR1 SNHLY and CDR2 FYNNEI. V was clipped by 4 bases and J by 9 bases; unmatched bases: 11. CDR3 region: CASSGDRRGSQAFF. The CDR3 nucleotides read TGTGCCAGCAGTGGGGACAGACGGGGCTCTCAAGCTTTCTTT.

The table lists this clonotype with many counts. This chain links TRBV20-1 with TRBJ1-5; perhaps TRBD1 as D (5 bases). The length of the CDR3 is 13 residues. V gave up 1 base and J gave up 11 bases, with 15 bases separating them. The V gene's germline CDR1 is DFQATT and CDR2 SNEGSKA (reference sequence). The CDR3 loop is CSARGVHQGAQHF. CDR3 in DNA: TGCAGTGCTAGAGGGGTCCACCAAGGGGCCCAGCATTTT.

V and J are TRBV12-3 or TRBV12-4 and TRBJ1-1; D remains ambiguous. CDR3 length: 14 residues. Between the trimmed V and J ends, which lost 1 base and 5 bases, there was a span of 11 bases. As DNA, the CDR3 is TGTGCCAGCAGTTTAGTAGCGGGGAGGACTGAAGCTTTCTTT. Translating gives CASSLVAGRTEAFF.

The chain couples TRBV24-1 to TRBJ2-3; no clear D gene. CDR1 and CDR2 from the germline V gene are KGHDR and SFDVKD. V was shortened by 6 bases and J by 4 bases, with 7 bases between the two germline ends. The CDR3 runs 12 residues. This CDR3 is CATSTYADTQYF. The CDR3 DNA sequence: TGTGCCACCAGTACTTACGCAGATACGCAGTATTTT.

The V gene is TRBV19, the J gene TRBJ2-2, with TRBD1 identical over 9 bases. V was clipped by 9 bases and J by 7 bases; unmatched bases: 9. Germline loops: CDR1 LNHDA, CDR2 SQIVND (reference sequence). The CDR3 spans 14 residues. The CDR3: CASHYGQGIGELFF. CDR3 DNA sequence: TGTGCCAGCCATTACGGACAGGGGATCGGGGAGCTGTTTTTT.

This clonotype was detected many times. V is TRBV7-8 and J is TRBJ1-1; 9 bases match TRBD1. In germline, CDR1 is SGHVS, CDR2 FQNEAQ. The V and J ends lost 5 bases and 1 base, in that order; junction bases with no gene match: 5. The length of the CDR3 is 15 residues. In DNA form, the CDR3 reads TGTGCCAGCAGCGCCACAGGGGGCTGGAACACTGAAGCTTTCTTT. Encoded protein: CASSATGGWNTEAFF.

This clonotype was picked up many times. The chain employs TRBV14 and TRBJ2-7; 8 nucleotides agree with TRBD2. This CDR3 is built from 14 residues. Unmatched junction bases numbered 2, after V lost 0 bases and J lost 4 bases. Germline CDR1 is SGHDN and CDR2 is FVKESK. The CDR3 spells CASSQDAGGYEQYF. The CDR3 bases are TGTGCCAGCAGCCAAGACGCGGGAGGTTACGAGCAGTACTTC. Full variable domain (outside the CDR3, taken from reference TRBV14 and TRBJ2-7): EAGVTQFPSHSVIEKGQTVTLRCDPISGHDNLYWYRRVMGKEIKFLLHFVKESKQDESGMPNNRFLAERTGGTYSTLKVQPAELEDSGVYFCASSQDAGGYEQYFGPGTRLTVT.

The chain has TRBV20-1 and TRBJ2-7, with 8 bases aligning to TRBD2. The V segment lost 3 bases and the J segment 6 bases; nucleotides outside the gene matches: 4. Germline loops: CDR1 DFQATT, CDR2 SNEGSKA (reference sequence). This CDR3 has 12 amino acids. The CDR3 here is CSASGRAPEQYF. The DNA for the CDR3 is TGCAGTGCTAGCGGGAGGGCCCCCGAGCAGTACTTC.